This T cell receptor (beta chain) originates from a study of blood T cell repertoires in COVID-19. Study-level information: T cells, B-cell-depleted T cells, or PBMCs supplied cDNA or gDNA.

The CDR3 totals 12 residues. With 2 bases removed from V and 11 bases from J, the gap between germline ends came to 12 bases. Per germline, CDR1 MDHEN and CDR2 SYDVKM. Produced via immunoSEQ multiplex PCR; TCRdb's table is partial and in-frame only. Here the sample spans approximately 170,000 clones, approximately 90% being singletons. The chain is built from TRBV28 and TRBJ1-1; D gene unclear. Material for sequencing was peripheral blood. The sequence was collected from a woman aged 80 or over in a cohort sampled during active or convalescent COVID-19. Written as DNA, the CDR3 is TGTGCCAGCAGTTTAAAGGGCTGGAGGGCTTTCTTT. Its translation: CASSLKGWRAFF. Full variable domain (rest looked up from reference TRBV28 and TRBJ1-1): DVKVTQSSRYLVKRTGEKVFLECVQDMDHENMFWYRQDPGLGLRLIYFSYDVKMKEKGDIPEGYSVSREKKERFSLILESASTNQTSMYLCASSLKGWRAFFGQGTRLTVV.